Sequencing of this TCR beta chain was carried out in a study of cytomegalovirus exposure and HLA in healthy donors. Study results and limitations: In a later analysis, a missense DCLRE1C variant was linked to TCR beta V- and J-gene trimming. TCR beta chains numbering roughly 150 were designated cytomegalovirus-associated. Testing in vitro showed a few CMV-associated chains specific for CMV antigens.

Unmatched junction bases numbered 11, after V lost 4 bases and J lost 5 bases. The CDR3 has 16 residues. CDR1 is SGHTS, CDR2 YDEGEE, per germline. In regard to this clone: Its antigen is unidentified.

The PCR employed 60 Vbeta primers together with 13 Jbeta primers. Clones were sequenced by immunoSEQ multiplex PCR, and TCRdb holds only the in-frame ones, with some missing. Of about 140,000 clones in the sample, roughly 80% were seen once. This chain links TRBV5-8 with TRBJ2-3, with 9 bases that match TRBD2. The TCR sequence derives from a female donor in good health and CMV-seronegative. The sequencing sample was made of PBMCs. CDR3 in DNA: TGTGCCAGCAGCCTGGGTAGCGGGAGCCCCCAAGATACGCAGTATTTT. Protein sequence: CASSLGSGSPQDTQYF.